One sample yielded the 2 T cell receptor beta chains listed below, sequenced in a study of T cell clonotyping in hematopoietic cell transplantation. Some clones are missing from TCRdb's copy, which holds only in-frame ones; the method was immunoSEQ multiplex PCR. The sample records about 27,000 clones, approximately 96% being singletons. The material sequenced was peripheral blood mononuclear cells. These receptors all come from a man aged 50-59 years in good health. Some clones in this sample may be carry-over from other donors' samples.

The chain carries TRBV10-1 and TRBJ2-7; a weak D match, TRBD1 (6 bases). Deletions cut 8 bases from V and 9 bases from J, with 23 bases between. Germline V gene sequence: CDR1 WNHNN, CDR2 SYGVQD (reference sequence). The CDR3 is 14 amino acids. In nucleotides, the CDR3 is TGCGCCAGCGCTGGGCAGGGGCCCGAAAATCGGCAGTACTTC. Encoded protein: CASAGQGPENRQYF.

This chain uses TRBV6-5 with TRBJ2-7; D is unresolved. The germline V and J ends were trimmed by 0 bases and 3 bases, with 9 bases remaining between them. CDR3 length: 14 amino acids. Germline V CDR1 and CDR2: MNHEY, SVGAGI. The chain's CDR3 is CASSYSRPGYEQYF. The CDR3 coding sequence is TGTGCCAGCAGTTACTCAAGGCCGGGCTACGAGCAGTACTTC.